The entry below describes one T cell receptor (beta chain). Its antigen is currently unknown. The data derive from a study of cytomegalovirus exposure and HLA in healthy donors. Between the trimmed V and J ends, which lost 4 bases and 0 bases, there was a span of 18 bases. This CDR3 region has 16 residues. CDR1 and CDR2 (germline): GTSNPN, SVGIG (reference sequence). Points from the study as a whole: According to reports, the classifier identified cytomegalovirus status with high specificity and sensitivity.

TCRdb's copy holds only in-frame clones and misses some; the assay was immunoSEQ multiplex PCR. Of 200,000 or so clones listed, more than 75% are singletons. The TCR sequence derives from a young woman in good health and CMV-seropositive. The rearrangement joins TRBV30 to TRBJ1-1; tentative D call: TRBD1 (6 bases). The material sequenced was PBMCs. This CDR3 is CAWIGQGWDMNTEAFF. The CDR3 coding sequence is TGTGCCTGGATCGGGCAGGGGTGGGACATGAACACTGAAGCTTTCTTT.